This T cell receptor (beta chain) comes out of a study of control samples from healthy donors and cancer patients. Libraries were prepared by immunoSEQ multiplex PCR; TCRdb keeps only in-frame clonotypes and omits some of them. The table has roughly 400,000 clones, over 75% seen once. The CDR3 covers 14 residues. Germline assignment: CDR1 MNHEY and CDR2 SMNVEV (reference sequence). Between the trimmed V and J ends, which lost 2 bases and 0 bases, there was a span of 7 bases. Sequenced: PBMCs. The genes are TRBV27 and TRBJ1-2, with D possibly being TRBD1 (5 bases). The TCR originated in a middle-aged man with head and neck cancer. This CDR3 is CASSLSRANYGYTF. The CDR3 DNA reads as TGTGCCAGCAGTTTAAGCAGGGCTAACTATGGCTACACCTTC.